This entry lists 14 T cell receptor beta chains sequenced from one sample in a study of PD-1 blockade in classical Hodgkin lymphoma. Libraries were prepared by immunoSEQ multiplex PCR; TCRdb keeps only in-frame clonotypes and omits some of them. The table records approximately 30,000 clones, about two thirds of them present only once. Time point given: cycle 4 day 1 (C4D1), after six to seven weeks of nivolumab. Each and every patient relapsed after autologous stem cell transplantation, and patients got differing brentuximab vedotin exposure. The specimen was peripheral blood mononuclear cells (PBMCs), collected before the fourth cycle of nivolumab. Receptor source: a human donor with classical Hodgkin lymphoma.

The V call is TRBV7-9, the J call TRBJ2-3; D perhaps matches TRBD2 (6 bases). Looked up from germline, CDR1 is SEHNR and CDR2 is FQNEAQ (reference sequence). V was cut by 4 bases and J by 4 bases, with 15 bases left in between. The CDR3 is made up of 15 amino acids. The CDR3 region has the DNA TGTGCCAGCAGCTGGCGGGGTCTCAGCGCAGATACGCAGTATTTT. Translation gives CASSWRGLSADTQYF.

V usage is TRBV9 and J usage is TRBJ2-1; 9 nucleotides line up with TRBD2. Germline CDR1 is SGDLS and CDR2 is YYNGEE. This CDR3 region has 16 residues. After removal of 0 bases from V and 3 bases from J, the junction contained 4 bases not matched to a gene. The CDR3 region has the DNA TGTGCCAGCAGCGTAGGTAGCGGGGGTTTCTACAATGAGCAGTTCTTC. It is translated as CASSVGSGGFYNEQFF.

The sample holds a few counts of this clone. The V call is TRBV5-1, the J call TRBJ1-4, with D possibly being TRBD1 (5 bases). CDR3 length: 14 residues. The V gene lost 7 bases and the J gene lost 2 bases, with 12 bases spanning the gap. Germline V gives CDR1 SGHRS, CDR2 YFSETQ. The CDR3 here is CASCLGTTNEKLFF. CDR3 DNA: TGCGCCAGCTGCCTGGGGACTACTAATGAAAAACTGTTTTTT. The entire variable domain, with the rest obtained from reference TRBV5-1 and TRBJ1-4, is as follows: KAGVTQTPRYLIKTRGQQVTLSCSPISGHRSVSWYQQTPGQGLQFLFEYFSETQRNKGNFPGRFSGRQFSNSRSEMNVSTLELGDSALYLCASCLGTTNEKLFFGSGTQLSVL.

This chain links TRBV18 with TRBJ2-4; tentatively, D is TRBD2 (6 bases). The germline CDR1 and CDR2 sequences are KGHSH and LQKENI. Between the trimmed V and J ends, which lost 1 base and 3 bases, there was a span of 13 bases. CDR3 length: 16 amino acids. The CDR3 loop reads CASSPRTGEDKNIQYF. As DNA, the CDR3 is TGTGCCAGCTCACCACGTACCGGGGAGGACAAAAACATTCAGTACTTC.

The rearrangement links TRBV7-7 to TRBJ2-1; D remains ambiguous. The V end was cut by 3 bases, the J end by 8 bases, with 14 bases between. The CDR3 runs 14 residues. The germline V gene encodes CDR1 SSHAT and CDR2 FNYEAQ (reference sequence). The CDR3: CASSFSAFKDEQFF. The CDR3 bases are TGTGCCAGCAGCTTCAGCGCTTTTAAGGATGAGCAGTTCTTC. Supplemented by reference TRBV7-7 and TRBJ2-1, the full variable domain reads GAGVSQSPRYKVTKRGQDVTLRCDPISSHATLYWYQQALGQGPEFLTYFNYEAQPDKSGLPSDRFSAERPEGSISTLTIQRTEQRDSAMYRCASSFSAFKDEQFFGPGTRLTVL.

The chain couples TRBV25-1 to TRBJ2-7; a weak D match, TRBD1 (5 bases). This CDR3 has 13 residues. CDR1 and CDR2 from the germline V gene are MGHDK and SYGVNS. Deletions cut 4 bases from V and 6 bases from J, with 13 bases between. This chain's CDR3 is CASSVTGATEQYF. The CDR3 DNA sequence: TGTGCCAGCAGTGTAACAGGAGCCACCGAGCAGTACTTC.

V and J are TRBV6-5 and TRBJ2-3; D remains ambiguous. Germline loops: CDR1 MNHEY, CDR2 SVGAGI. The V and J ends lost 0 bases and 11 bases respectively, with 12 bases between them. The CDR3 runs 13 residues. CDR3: CASSYSIEAQQYF. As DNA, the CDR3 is TGTGCCAGCAGTTACTCGATTGAAGCACAGCAGTATTTT.

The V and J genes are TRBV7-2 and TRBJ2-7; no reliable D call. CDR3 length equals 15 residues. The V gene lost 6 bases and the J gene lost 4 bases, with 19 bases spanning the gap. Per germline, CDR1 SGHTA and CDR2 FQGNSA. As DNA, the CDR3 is TGTGCCAGCAGTCCCCGACTCGGCAGTATTTACGAGCAGTACTTC. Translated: CASSPRLGSIYEQYF. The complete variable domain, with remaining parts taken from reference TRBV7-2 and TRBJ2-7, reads GAGVSQSPSNKVTEKGKDVELRCDPISGHTALYWYRQSLGQGLEFLIYFQGNSAPDKSGLPSDRFSAERTGGSVSTLTIQRTQQEDSAVYLCASSPRLGSIYEQYFGPGTRLTVT.

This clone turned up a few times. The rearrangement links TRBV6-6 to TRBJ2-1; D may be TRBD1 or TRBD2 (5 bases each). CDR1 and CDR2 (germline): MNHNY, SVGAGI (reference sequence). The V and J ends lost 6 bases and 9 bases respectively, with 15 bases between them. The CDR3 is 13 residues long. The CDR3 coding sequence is TGTGCCAGCAGACTACTCGGGGCAGGTGAGCAGTTCTTC. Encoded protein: CASRLLGAGEQFF.

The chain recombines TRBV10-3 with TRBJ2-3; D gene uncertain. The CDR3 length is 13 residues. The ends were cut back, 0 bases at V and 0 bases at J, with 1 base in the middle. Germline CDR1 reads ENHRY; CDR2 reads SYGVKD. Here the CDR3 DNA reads TGTGCCATCAGTGAGTCGAGCACAGATACGCAGTATTTT. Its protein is CAISESSTDTQYF.

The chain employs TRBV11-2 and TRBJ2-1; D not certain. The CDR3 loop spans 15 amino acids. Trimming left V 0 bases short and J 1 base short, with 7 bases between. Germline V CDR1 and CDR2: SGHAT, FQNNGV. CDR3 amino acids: CASSLEGFSYNEQFF. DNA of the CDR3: TGTGCCAGCAGCTTAGAGGGGTTTTCCTACAATGAGCAGTTCTTC.

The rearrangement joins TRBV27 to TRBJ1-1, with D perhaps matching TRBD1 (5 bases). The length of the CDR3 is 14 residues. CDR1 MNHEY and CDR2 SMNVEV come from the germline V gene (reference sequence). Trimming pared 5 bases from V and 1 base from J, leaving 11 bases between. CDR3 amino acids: CASSLGRRNTEAFF. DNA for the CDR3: TGTGCCAGCAGTCTGGGACGGCGGAACACTGAAGCTTTCTTT.

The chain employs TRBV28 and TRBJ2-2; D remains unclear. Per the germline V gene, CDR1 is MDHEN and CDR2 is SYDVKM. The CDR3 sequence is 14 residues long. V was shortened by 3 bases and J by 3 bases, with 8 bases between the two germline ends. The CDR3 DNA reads TGTGCCAGCAGTTTGCGGCTTGACACCGGGGAGCTGTTTTTT. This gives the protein CASSLRLDTGELFF.

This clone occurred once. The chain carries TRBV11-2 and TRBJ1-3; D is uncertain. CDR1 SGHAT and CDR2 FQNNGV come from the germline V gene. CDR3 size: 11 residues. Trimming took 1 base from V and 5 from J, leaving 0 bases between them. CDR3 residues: CASSLGNTIYF. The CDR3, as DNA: TGTGCCAGCAGCTTAGGAAACACCATATATTTT.